The 14 T cell receptor beta chains listed next were all sequenced from one sample in a study of blood T cell repertoires in COVID-19. Some clones are missing from TCRdb's copy, which holds only in-frame ones; the method was immunoSEQ multiplex PCR. The sample records fewer than 250,000 clones, 86% being singletons. The sequencing sample was made of peripheral blood. These receptors came from a woman in her sixties or seventies who had recovered from COVID-19.

This rearrangement joins TRBV10-3 to TRBJ2-7, with 8 bases fitting TRBD2. V dropped 10 bases and J dropped 4; count of bases not matched to a gene: 6. Germline V lookup: CDR1 ENHRY, CDR2 SYGVKD. The CDR3 consists of 12 residues. The CDR3, as DNA: TGTGCCACGATCAGCGGGGGATACGAGCAGTACTTC. Encoded protein: CATISGGYEQYF.

The chain joins TRBV5-1 to TRBJ2-1, with 7 bases identical to TRBD2. The CDR3 totals 15 residues. Germline-derived CDR1 and CDR2 are SGHRS and YFSETQ. V lost 0 bases, J lost 3 bases, and 3 bases stayed unmatched. As DNA, the CDR3 is TGCGCCAGCAGCTTGGGGGCTAGCGGCTACAATGAGCAGTTCTTC. This translates into CASSLGASGYNEQFF.

This sequence joins TRBV18 and TRBJ2-1; 9 bases are shared with TRBD2. CDR3 length equals 14 residues. The germline V gene has CDR1 KGHSH and CDR2 LQKENI. V gave up 0 bases and J gave up 10 bases; unmatched junction bases: 4. The CDR3 sequence is CASSPPGLAGEQFF. CDR3 sequence (DNA): TGTGCCAGCTCACCACCGGGACTAGCAGGGGAGCAGTTCTTC.

This clone was seen a handful of times. The V call is TRBV7-2, the J call TRBJ1-2; 8 nucleotides match TRBD1. The CDR3 loop spans 13 amino acids. V shed 4 bases and J 8 bases; nucleotides not matched to a gene: 6. Germline CDR1 and CDR2: SGHTA and FQGNSA. As DNA, the CDR3 is TGTGCCAGCAGCTGGGACAGGCGGGGGGGCTACACCTTC. Protein product: CASSWDRRGGYTF. The full variable domain, with the rest looked up from reference TRBV7-2 and TRBJ1-2, is GAGVSQSPSNKVTEKGKDVELRCDPISGHTALYWYRQSLGQGLEFLIYFQGNSAPDKSGLPSDRFSAERTGGSVSTLTIQRTQQEDSAVYLCASSWDRRGGYTFGSGTRLTVV.

The rearrangement links TRBV5-8 to TRBJ2-1; 10 bases are a match to TRBD1. Germline V lookup: CDR1 SGHTS, CDR2 YDEGEE. The V gene end was trimmed by 2 bases and the J gene end by 4 bases; junction bases not matched to a gene: 6. This CDR3 spans 16 amino acids. CDR3 region: CASSFFQGQGYNEQFF. The DNA of the CDR3 is TGTGCCAGCAGCTTTTTCCAGGGACAGGGGTACAATGAGCAGTTCTTC.

The chain links TRBV3-1 (or the pseudogene TRBV3-2) to TRBJ1-1; possibly TRBD1 for D (5 bases). The CDR3 has 16 residues. Germline-derived CDR1 and CDR2 are LGHDT and YNNKEL (reference sequence). V lost 0 bases and J 5 bases, leaving 16 bases between the germline ends. In DNA form, the CDR3 reads TGTGCCAGCAGCCAAGATCGGAGGGGCCCAAGTACTGAAGCTTTCTTT. This translates into CASSQDRRGPSTEAFF.

The genes are TRBV11-2 and TRBJ1-4; maybe TRBD1 (5 bases). The CDR3 contains 17 residues. Deletions cut 5 bases from V and 0 bases from J, with 16 bases between. Germline V gene lookup returns CDR1 SGHAT and CDR2 FQNNGV. The CDR3 region is CASSPIWDLSTNEKLFF. In DNA, the CDR3 is TGTGCCAGCAGCCCTATCTGGGACTTATCAACTAATGAAAAACTGTTTTTT.

This clone was counted only a few times. The chain combines TRBV5-1 with TRBJ1-6; 8 bases align to TRBD1. With 4 bases clipped from V and 5 bases from J, the junction kept 8 bases outside the gene matches. The germline CDR1 and CDR2 sequences are SGHRS and YFSETQ. The length of the CDR3 is 16 residues. The CDR3 region is CASSLDGQGNNSPLHF. Here the CDR3 DNA reads TGCGCCAGCAGCCTGGACGGACAGGGTAATAATTCACCCCTCCACTTT.

The chain has TRBV2 and TRBJ1-5; D remains unclear. In germline, CDR1 is SNHLY, CDR2 FYNNEI. V was shortened by 5 bases and J by 4 bases, with 15 bases between the two germline ends. The CDR3 has 15 residues. CDR3 sequence reads: CASSLDSTQNQPQHF. Here the CDR3 DNA reads TGTGCCAGCAGTCTTGACTCGACCCAGAATCAGCCCCAGCATTTT. Full variable domain (rest looked up from reference TRBV2 and TRBJ1-5): EPEVTQTPSHQVTQMGQEVILRCVPISNHLYFYWYRQILGQKVEFLVSFYNNEISEKSEIFDDQFSVERPDGSNFTLKIRSTKLEDSAMYFCASSLDSTQNQPQHFGDGTRLSIL.

This clone was detected only a few times. The rearrangement uses TRBV5-6 and TRBJ2-7; D is perhaps TRBD1 (7 bases). V was shortened by 4 bases and J by 2 bases, with 10 bases between the two germline ends. Germline V gene lookup returns CDR1 SGHDT and CDR2 YYEEEE. The CDR3 consists of 13 residues. CDR3 nucleotides: TGTGCCAGCAGCCCAGGGGGGCCCTACGAGCAGTACTTC. It translates to CASSPGGPYEQYF.

The rearrangement uses TRBV19 and TRBJ1-3, with no clear D. The V and J ends lost 3 bases and 0 bases respectively, with 12 bases between them. The CDR3 length is 16 residues. Germline V gene sequence: CDR1 LNHDA, CDR2 SQIVND (reference sequence). The CDR3 loop reads CASSMGDTLSGNTIYF. In DNA form, the CDR3 reads TGTGCCAGTAGTATGGGCGATACCCTCTCTGGAAACACCATATATTTT.

This rearrangement joins TRBV5-1 to TRBJ1-2; 9 bases agree with TRBD1. Germline V gene sequence: CDR1 SGHRS, CDR2 YFSETQ. J lost 6 bases, V lost 0 bases, and 6 bases had no gene match. This CDR3 region has 15 residues. The CDR3 DNA reads TGCGCCAGCAGCTTGGTAACAGGGGGCATGAATGGCTACACCTTC. Protein sequence: CASSLVTGGMNGYTF.

The V and J genes are TRBV7-2 and TRBJ1-6, with 8 nucleotides matching TRBD1. Germline V lookup: CDR1 SGHTA, CDR2 FQGNSA. The ends lost 5 bases at V and 11 bases at J; junction bases unmatched: 14. The CDR3 is 16 residues long. The CDR3 sequence is CASSANLDRGGTPLHF. The CDR3, as DNA: TGTGCCAGCAGCGCTAACTTAGACAGGGGTGGTACACCCCTCCACTTT.

This chain uses TRBV28 with TRBJ1-5; D perhaps matches TRBD1 (6 bases). The CDR3 length is 16 residues. Trimming took off 5 bases at V and 5 bases at J, with 19 bases between the two ends. Per germline, CDR1 MDHEN and CDR2 SYDVKM. The CDR3 sequence: CASSLLTSRGYQPQHF. CDR3 DNA sequence: TGTGCCAGCAGTCTCTTAACCAGCAGGGGATATCAGCCCCAGCATTTT.